This paragraph covers one T cell receptor beta chain sequence. Primed by a sample-barcoded 5' primer and a J-beta primer mix, a second PCR proceeded for 7 to 11 cycles. TCRdb re-analysed the 5' RACE reads in MiXCR, keeping a single row per CDR3 protein. The table lists around 1.7 million distinct CDR3 sequences, about 28% of them singletons, with 6.5% to 8.5% in the top ten. This entry is derived from a study of blood T cells in healthy people across ages. Isolated PBMCs totaled at least 6 million in each sample. V dropped 1 base and J dropped 3 bases, with 14 bases sitting between them. CDR1 and CDR2 from the germline V gene are SGHKS and YYEKEE (reference sequence). CDR3 length equals 15 residues.

This TCR was sampled from a woman aged 25 to 45 in good health. The chain carries TRBV5-5 and TRBJ2-7; TRBD2 might be the D (5 bases). The material sequenced was blood. Here the CDR3 DNA reads TGTGCCAGCAGCTTGTCTTTGGGGAGATTCTACGAGCAGTACTTC. Protein product: CASSLSLGRFYEQYF.